The subject of this entry is one T cell receptor beta chain. These data originate in a study of cytomegalovirus exposure and HLA in healthy donors. Both 60 Vbeta primers and 13 Jbeta primers went into the PCR. This table comes from immunoSEQ multiplex PCR, and its TCRdb copy is limited to in-frame clones, with some not included. Found here are 150,000 to 200,000 clones, approximately 78% of them singletons; the top ten hold around 1.4%. The CDR3 is 15 residues long. Per germline, CDR1 SEHNR and CDR2 FQNEAQ (reference sequence). V lost 2 bases to trimming and J lost 2 bases, with 11 bases between them.

V usage is TRBV7-9 and J usage is TRBJ2-3; tentatively, D is TRBD2 (6 bases). This receptor was identified in a male donor in good health and CMV-seronegative. The material sequenced was PBMCs. CDR3 DNA: TGTGCCAGCAGCTTATCGGGCGGGACCACAGATACGCAGTATTTT. This sequence encodes CASSLSGGTTDTQYF.